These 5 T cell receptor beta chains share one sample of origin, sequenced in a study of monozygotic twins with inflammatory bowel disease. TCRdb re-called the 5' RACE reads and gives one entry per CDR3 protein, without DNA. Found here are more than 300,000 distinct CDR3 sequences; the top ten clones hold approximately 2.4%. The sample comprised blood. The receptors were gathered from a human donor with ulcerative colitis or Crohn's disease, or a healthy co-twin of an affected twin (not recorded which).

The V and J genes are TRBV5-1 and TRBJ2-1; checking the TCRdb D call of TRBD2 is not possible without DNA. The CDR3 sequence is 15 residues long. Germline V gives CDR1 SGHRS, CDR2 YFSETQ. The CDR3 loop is CASSFRLAGYNEQFF.

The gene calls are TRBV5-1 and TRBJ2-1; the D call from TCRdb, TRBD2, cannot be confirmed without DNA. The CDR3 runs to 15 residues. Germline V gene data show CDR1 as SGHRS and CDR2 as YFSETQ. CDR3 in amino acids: CASSLDLAGGDEQFF.

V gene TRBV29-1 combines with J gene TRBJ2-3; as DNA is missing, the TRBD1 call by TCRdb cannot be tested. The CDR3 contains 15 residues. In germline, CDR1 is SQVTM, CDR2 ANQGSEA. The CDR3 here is CSVSPPGGAGDTQYF.

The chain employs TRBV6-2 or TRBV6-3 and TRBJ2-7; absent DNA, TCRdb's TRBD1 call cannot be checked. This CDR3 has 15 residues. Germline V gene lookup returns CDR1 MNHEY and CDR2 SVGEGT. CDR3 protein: CASSPGGSLSYEQYF.

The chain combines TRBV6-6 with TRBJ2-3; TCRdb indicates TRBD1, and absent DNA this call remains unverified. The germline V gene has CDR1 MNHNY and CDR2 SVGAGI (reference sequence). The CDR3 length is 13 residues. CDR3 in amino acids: CASSAPGLDTQYF.